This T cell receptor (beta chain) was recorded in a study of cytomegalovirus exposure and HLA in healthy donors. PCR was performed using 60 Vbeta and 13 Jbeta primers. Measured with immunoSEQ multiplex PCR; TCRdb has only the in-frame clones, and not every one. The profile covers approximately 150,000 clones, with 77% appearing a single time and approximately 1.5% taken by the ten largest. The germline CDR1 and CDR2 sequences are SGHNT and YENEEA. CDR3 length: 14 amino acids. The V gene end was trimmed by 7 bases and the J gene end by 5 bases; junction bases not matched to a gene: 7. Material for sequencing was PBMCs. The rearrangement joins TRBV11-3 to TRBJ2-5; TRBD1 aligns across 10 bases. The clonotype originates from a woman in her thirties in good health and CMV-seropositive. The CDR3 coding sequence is TGTGCCAGCACCCGACAGGGGGCAGGGGAGACCCAGTACTTC. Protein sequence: CASTRQGAGETQYF. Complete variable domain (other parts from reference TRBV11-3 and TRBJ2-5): EAGVVQSPRYKIIEKKQPVAFWCNPISGHNTLYWYLQNLGQGPELLIRYENEEAVDDSQLPKDRFSAERLKGVDSTLKIQPAELGDSAVYLCASTRQGAGETQYFGPGTRLLVL.